The present T cell receptor (beta chain) was sequenced within a study of control samples from healthy donors and cancer patients. The V end lost 8 bases, the J end lost 0 bases, and 12 bases lay between the germline ends. This CDR3 region has 14 residues. The germline gives CDR1 WSHSY, CDR2 SAAADI. The assay was immunoSEQ multiplex PCR, and TCRdb's table has in-frame clones only and misses some. Counted here are 120,000 or so clones, roughly 92% occurring once; the ten biggest clones make up over 0.5%. V usage is TRBV10-2 and J usage is TRBJ2-3; TRBD1 or TRBD2 may be the D gene (5 bases each). The TCR comes from a man of 80 years or more with head and neck cancer. The sequenced material came from PBMCs. CDR3 sequence (DNA): TGCGCCAGCTCCGGGACGCCGAGCACAGATACGCAGTATTTT. Protein sequence: CASSGTPSTDTQYF.